This T cell receptor beta chain was recorded in a study of shared clonotypes between healthy human individuals. The overall study: Plates per donor: three CD4 naive, three CD4 memory, two CD8 naive, one CD8 memory.

TCRdb keeps only in-frame clones here, not all; method: immunoSEQ multiplex PCR. The data contain roughly 590,000 clones, roughly 95% of them singletons. Only CD45RO-negative cells positively selected for CCR7 counted as naive CD8 cells, so terminally differentiated effector memory CD45RA+ cells were excluded. Regarding this clone: Its specificity is not known.

Findings and limits, study-wide: Naive subsets, compared against memory subsets, generally had larger estimated richness values.

The CDR3 has 17 amino acids. This sequence was found in a woman under 40 in good health. The sequenced material came from naive CD8+ T cells sorted from blood. V is TRBV12-1 and J is TRBJ2-2; the table's TRBD2 call for D was not verified on the DNA. TRBV12-1 is a known pseudogene. CDR3 coding DNA: TGTGCCAGCAGCTTTGCGATCTCCCTACTAACATCTGGGGAGCTGTTTTTT. This codes for CASSFAISLLTSGELFF.